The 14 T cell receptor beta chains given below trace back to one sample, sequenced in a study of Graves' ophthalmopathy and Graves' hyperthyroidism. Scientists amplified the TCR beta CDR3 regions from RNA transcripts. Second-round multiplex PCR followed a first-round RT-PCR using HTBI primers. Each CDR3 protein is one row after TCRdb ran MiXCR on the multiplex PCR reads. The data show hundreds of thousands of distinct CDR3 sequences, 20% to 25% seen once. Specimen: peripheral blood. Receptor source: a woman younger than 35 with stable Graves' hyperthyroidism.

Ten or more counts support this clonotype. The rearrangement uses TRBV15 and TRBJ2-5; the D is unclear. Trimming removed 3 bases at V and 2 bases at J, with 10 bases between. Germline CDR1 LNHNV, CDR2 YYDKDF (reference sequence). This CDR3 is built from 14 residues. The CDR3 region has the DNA TGTGCCACCAGCAGGCCCGGACCTCAAGAGACCCAGTACTTC. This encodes CATSRPGPQETQYF.

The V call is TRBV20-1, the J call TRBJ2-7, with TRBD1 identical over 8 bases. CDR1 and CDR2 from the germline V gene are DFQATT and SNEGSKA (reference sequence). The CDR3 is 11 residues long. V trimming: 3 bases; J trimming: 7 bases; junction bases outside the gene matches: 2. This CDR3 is CSASRTGEQYF. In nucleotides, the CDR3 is TGCAGTGCTAGTAGGACAGGGGAGCAGTACTTC.

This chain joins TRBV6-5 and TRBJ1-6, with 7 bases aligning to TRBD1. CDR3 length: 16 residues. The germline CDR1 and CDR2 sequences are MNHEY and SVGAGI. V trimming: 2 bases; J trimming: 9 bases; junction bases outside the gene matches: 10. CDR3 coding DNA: TGTGCCAGCAGTTACCAAACAGGGGCCGCTCGTTCACCCCTCCACTTT. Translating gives CASSYQTGAARSPLHF.

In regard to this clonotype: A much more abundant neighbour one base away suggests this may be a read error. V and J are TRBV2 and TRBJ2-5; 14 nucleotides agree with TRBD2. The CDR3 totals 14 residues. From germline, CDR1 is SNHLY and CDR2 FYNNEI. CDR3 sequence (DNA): TGTGCCAGCGAATCGGGACTAGCGGGAGAGATCCAGTACTTC. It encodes CASESGLAGEIQYF.

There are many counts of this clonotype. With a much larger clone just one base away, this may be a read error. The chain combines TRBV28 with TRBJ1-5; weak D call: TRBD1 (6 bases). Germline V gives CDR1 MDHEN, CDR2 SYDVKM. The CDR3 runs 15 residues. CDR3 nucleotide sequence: TGTACCAGCAGTAGGCCGGGGACACCGCCTCAGCCCCAGCATTTT. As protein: CTSSRPGTPPQPQHF. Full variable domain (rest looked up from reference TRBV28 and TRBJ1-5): DVKVTQSSRYLVKRTGEKVFLECVQDMDHENMFWYRQDPGLGLRLIYFSYDVKMKEKGDIPEGYSVSREKKERFSLILESASTNQTSMYLCTSSRPGTPPQPQHFGDGTRLSIL.

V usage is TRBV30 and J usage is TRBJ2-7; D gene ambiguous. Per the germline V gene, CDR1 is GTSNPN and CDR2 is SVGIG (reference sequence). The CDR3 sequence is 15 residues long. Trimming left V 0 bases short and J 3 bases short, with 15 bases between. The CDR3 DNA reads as TGTGCCTGGAGTGTTCCCCTTGGCCAAAACTACGAGCAGTACTTC. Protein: CAWSVPLGQNYEQYF.

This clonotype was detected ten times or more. CDR3 sequence reads: CASRGQNTEAFF. The CDR3 region has the DNA TGTGCCAGCAGGGGCCAGAACACTGAAGCTTTCTTT. This chain uses TRBV6-5 with TRBJ1-1; D unclear. With 6 bases removed from V and 1 base from J, the gap between germline ends came to 6 bases. Germline V gives CDR1 MNHEY, CDR2 SVGAGI. This CDR3 region has 12 residues.

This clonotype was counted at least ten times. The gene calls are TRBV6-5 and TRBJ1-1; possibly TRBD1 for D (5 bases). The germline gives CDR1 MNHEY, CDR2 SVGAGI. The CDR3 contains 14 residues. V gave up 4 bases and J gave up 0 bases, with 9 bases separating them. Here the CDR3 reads CASSWGTVNTEAFF. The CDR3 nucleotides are TGTGCCAGCAGTTGGGGGACGGTGAACACTGAAGCTTTCTTT.

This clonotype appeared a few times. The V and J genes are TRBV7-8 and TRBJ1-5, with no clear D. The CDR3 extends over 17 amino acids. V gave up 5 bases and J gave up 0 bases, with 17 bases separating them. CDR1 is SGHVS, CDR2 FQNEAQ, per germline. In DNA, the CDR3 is TGTGCCAGCAGCCCACTTCTCGGTTTGAATAGCAATCAGCCCCAGCATTTT. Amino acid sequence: CASSPLLGLNSNQPQHF.

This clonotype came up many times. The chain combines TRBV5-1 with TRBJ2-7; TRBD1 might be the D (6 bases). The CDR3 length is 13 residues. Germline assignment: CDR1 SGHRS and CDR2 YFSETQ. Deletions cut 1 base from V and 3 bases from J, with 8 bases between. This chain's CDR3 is CASSLPDSYEQYF. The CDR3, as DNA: TGCGCCAGCAGCTTGCCGGACAGCTACGAGCAGTACTTC.

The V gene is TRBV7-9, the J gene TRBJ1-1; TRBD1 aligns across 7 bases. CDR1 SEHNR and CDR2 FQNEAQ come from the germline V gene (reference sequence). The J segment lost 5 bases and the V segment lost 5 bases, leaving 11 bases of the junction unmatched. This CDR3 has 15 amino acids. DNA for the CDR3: TGTGCCAGCAGCCGCTTACCGACAGGGTTGACTGAAGCTTTCTTT. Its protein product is CASSRLPTGLTEAFF.

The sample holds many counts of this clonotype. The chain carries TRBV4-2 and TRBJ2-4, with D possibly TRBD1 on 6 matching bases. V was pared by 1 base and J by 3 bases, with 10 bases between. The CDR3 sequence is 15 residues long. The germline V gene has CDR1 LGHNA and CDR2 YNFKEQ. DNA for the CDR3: TGTGCCAGCAGCCAAGGTTTAGGGGGCAAAAACATTCAGTACTTC. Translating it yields CASSQGLGGKNIQYF.

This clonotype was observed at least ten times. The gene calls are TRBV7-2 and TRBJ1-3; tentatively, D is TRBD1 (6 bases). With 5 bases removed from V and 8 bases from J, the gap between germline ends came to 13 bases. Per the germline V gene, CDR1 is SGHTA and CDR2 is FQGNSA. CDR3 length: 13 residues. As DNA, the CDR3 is TGTGCCAGCAGCCTCACAGGGAAGGACACCATATATTTT. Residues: CASSLTGKDTIYF. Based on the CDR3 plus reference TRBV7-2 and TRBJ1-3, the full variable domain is GAGVSQSPSNKVTEKGKDVELRCDPISGHTALYWYRQSLGQGLEFLIYFQGNSAPDKSGLPSDRFSAERTGGSVSTLTIQRTQQEDSAVYLCASSLTGKDTIYFGEGSWLTVV.

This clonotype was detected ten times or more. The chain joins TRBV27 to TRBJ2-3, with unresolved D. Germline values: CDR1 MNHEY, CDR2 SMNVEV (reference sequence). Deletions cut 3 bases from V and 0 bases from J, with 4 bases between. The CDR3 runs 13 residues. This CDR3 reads CASSFSSTDTQYF. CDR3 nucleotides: TGTGCCAGCAGTTTCTCTAGCACAGATACGCAGTATTTT.